This T cell receptor (beta chain) derives from a study of circulating CD8 cells and anti-PD-1 response in melanoma. Overall study: Of approximately 13 patients, seven got anti-PD-1 first and six had prior therapy. Response groups: complete/partial responders versus stable/progressive non-responders. Study results and limitations: PD-1 and DPOS subsets showed similar, higher clonality than DNEG.

The germline V gene encodes CDR1 SGHNT and CDR2 YYREEE (reference sequence). V lost 6 bases and J lost 0, with 15 bases in between. The CDR3 has 15 residues. The QIAseq Immune Repertoire TCR panel built the libraries from roughly 16 ng of total RNA. In TCRdb, the reads were re-called with MiXCR into one record per CDR3 protein. The repertoire holds some 970 distinct CDR3 sequences, with roughly 8% as singletons. By sample share, this clonotype is large (0.1 to 1%). The antigen is unknown. Sorting of live CD3+CD8+TCRalphabeta+ cells by PD-1 and/or TIGIT gave four subsets. The V gene is TRBV5-4, the J gene TRBJ2-5; possibly TRBD2 for D (5 bases). The sequence derives from a human donor with melanoma. The specimen comprised CD8+ T cells from PBMCs, sampled at baseline or after one month of anti-PD-1 therapy (not recorded which). The CDR3 bases are TGTGCCAGCACGCTGGCCGGGGTCAACCAAGAGACCCAGTACTTC. Translation gives CASTLAGVNQETQYF. Full variable domain (remainder filled in from reference TRBV5-4 and TRBJ2-5): ETGVTQSPTHLIKTRGQQVTLRCSSQSGHNTVSWYQQALGQGPQFIFQYYREEENGRGNFPPRFSGLQFPNYSSELNVNALELDDSALYLCASTLAGVNQETQYFGPGTRLLVL.